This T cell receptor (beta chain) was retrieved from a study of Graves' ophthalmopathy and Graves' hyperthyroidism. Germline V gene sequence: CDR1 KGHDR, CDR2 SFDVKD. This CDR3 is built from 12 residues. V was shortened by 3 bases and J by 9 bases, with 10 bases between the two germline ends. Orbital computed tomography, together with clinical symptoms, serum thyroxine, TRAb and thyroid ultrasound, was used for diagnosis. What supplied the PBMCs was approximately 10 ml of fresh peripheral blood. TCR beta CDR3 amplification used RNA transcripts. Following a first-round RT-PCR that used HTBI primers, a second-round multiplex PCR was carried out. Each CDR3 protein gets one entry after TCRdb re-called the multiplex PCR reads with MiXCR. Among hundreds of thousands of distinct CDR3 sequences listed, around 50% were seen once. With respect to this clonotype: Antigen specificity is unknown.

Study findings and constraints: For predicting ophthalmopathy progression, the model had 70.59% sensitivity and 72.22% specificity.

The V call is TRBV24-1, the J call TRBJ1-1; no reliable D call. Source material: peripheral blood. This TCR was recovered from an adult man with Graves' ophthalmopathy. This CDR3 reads CATSDERGKAFF. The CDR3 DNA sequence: TGTGCCACCAGTGATGAGCGGGGAAAAGCTTTCTTT.